The clone carrying this T cell receptor (beta chain) was seen only a few times. TCRdb analysed the 5' RACE reads with MiXCR anew, one entry per CDR3 protein. The sample has about 23,000 distinct CDR3 sequences, about 5.2% seen once. The germline V and J ends were trimmed by 1 base and 9 bases, with 19 bases remaining between them. CDR3 length: 16 amino acids. The germline CDR1 and CDR2 sequences are SGHDN and FVKESK. These data belong to a study of early T cells in non-severe SARS-CoV-2 infection. The receptor comes from an adult who was a healthcare worker with PCR-confirmed SARS-CoV-2 infection or an uninfected control (not recorded which). Sample: whole blood. This chain joins TRBV14 and TRBJ2-1; D could derive from TRBD1 or TRBD2 (5 bases each). This CDR3 reads CASSQGWGRSSTEQFF. As DNA, the CDR3 is TGTGCCAGCAGCCAAGGTTGGGGGAGAAGTTCCACTGAGCAGTTCTTC.